A selection of T cell receptor beta chains follows, all from one sample in a study of blood T cell repertoires in COVID-19. Generated by immunoSEQ multiplex PCR, the TCRdb table keeps only in-frame clones and is missing some. Here the sample spans about 150,000 clones, around 86% being singletons. Sequencing input: peripheral blood. The receptors come from a man aged 55 to 70 with COVID-19, enrolled during active disease. Both conserved end residues are part of each CDR3. The order of the fields is V gene, clone size, J gene, D gene, CDR3 DNA, CDR3 protein. D genes are given only for firm matches. Clone size is stated in some rows and not others, as once, few, many or a class when expanded.

TRBV10-3	-	TRBJ1-5	-	TGTGCCATCAGTGAGTTGGGGGGGGGACTCCCCAATCAGCCCCAGCATTTT	CAISELGGGLPNQPQHF
TRBV28	-	TRBJ1-2	-	TGTGCCAGCAACACTCGCCCAGACTCCGTCCATGGCTACACCTTC	CASNTRPDSVHGYTF
TRBV15	once	TRBJ2-1	-	TGTGCCACCAGCTATTCCGGGGTGTCCTACAATGAGCAGTTCTTC	CATSYSGVSYNEQFF
TRBV7-7	-	TRBJ2-5	TRBD2	TGTGCTAGCAGCTCCGGACTAGCGGGAACGGAGACCCAGTACTTC	CASSSGLAGTETQYF
TRBV7-8	-	TRBJ1-4	-	TGTGCCAGCAACAAGAACAGGGAGGGGAAACTGTTTTTT	CASNKNREGKLFF
TRBV24-1	-	TRBJ2-1	TRBD1	TGTGCCACCAGTGATGGACAGGGTTCTGAGCAGTTCTTC	CATSDGQGSEQFF
TRBV7-9	-	TRBJ1-2	-	TGTGCCAGCAGCCTTACAGAGAGTGGCTACACCTTC	CASSLTESGYTF
TRBV7-9	-	TRBJ1-1	-	TGTGCCATTGCACAGAACACTGAAGCTTTCTTT	CAIAQNTEAFF
TRBV7-6	once	TRBJ2-2	TRBD1	TGTGCCAGCAGCGGTCGGACAGGACTGGCCGGGGAGCTGTTTTTT	CASSGRTGLAGELFF
TRBV7-8	-	TRBJ1-5	-	TGTGCCAGCAGCTTAGGTGGGGCCCAGAGCAATCAGCCCCAGCATTTT	CASSLGGAQSNQPQHF
TRBV6-6	-	TRBJ1-5	TRBD1	TGTGCCAGCAGTCCCTTTCGGACAGGGCCTTATAGCAATCAGCCCCAGCATTTT	CASSPFRTGPYSNQPQHF
TRBV19	few	TRBJ1-2	TRBD1	TGTGCCAGTAGTCAAATAGGACCGGGACAGGGGATATACGGCTACACCTTC	CASSQIGPGQGIYGYTF
TRBV29-1	-	TRBJ2-1	TRBD1	TGCAGCGTTGAAGGGGACAGGAGTAATGAGCAGTTCTTC	CSVEGDRSNEQFF